The 20 T cell receptor beta chains below were found in one sample sequenced in a study of shared clonotypes between healthy human individuals. The data were produced by immunoSEQ multiplex PCR, yet TCRdb's version contains in-frame clones alone and is incomplete. Found here are some 2 million clones, roughly 94% of them singletons; the top ten hold 0.1% to 0.15%. The sequenced material came from naive CD4+ T cells sorted from blood. Subset meaning: CD45RA+ positively selected. Receptor source: a man aged 18 to 29 in good health.

V gene TRBV5-1 combines with J gene TRBJ2-7; a weak D match, TRBD2 (5 bases). With 1 base removed from V and 6 bases from J, the gap between germline ends came to 11 bases. CDR3 length: 13 residues. Germline CDR1 is SGHRS and CDR2 is YFSETQ. CDR3: CASSLSGMGEQYF. The CDR3 nucleotides are TGCGCCAGCAGCTTGTCCGGGATGGGCGAGCAGTACTTC.

The rearrangement joins TRBV2 to TRBJ1-5; D is undetermined. Between the trimmed V and J ends, which lost 6 bases and 6 bases, there was a span of 15 bases. The CDR3 runs to 14 residues. Germline V lookup: CDR1 SNHLY, CDR2 FYNNEI. The CDR3 loop is CASREQRSGQPQHF. The CDR3 coding sequence is TGTGCCAGCAGAGAACAGAGATCGGGTCAGCCCCAGCATTTT.

V is TRBV6-1 and J is TRBJ1-6; D gene ambiguous. With 4 bases removed from V and 7 bases from J, the gap between germline ends came to 11 bases. Looked up from germline, CDR1 is MNHNS and CDR2 is SASEGT. The length of the CDR3 is 14 residues. CDR3 coding DNA: TGTGCCAGCAGTGGAATAGGTGTGAATTCACCCCTCCACTTT. Its protein is CASSGIGVNSPLHF.

The chain couples TRBV28 to TRBJ1-2; the match to TRBD1 covers 10 bases. The CDR3 loop spans 13 amino acids. Per the germline V gene, CDR1 is MDHEN and CDR2 is SYDVKM. The V gene end was trimmed by 2 bases and the J gene end by 8 bases; junction bases not matched to a gene: 2. CDR3 sequence reads: CASSLDRGQGYTF. CDR3 in DNA: TGTGCCAGCAGTTTAGACAGGGGGCAAGGCTACACCTTC.

This chain joins TRBV6-1 and TRBJ1-4; D is unclear. Germline lookup yields CDR1 MNHNS and CDR2 SASEGT. The CDR3 is made up of 12 amino acids. The germline V and J ends were trimmed by 5 bases and 8 bases, with 9 bases remaining between them. CDR3 residues: CASSNLQEKLFF. CDR3 in DNA: TGTGCCAGCAGTAACTTACAGGAAAAACTGTTTTTT.

The V and J genes are TRBV30 and TRBJ2-7, with 14 bases lining up with TRBD2. The CDR3 covers 16 residues. The germline V gene encodes CDR1 GTSNPN and CDR2 SVGIG (reference sequence). Trimming took 0 bases from V and 6 from J; bases not matched to a gene: 7. The CDR3 DNA reads as TGTGCCTGGAGTGTTAAGGGACTAGCGGGAGTCGGCGAGCAGTACTTC. Translating gives CAWSVKGLAGVGEQYF.

This clone was detected only once. The chain joins TRBV6-5 to TRBJ1-2, with D maybe TRBD1 (5 bases). The CDR3 runs 14 residues. CDR1 MNHEY and CDR2 SVGAGI come from the germline V gene. V lost 6 bases and J 1 base, leaving 12 bases between the germline ends. The CDR3 sequence: CASSPPGHNYGYTF. CDR3 sequence (DNA): TGTGCCAGCAGCCCGCCTGGACATAACTATGGCTACACCTTC.

The rearrangement uses TRBV19 and TRBJ1-2, with 8 bases that match TRBD1. Unmatched junction bases numbered 5, after V lost 7 bases and J lost 4 bases. This CDR3 spans 13 amino acids. Germline CDR1 reads LNHDA; CDR2 reads SQIVND (reference sequence). The CDR3 DNA follows: TGTGCCAGTACCAGGACAGGGATCTATGGCTACACCTTC. Amino acid sequence: CASTRTGIYGYTF.

The chain joins TRBV6-5 to TRBJ1-1; the D is unclear. This CDR3 has 13 amino acids. The germline V gene has CDR1 MNHEY and CDR2 SVGAGI. Between the trimmed V and J ends, which lost 4 bases and 0 bases, there was a span of 6 bases. CDR3 DNA sequence: TGTGCCAGCAGTTCATCCATGAACACTGAAGCTTTCTTT. The encoded protein is CASSSSMNTEAFF.

V is TRBV9 and J is TRBJ2-3; D not certain. The length of the CDR3 is 15 residues. Trimming took off 4 bases at V and 2 bases at J, with 14 bases between the two ends. The germline V gene encodes CDR1 SGDLS and CDR2 YYNGEE. Here the CDR3 DNA reads TGTGCCAGCAGCATTCTAGGAGATTACACAGATACGCAGTATTTT. It translates to CASSILGDYTDTQYF.

The rearrangement joins TRBV7-9 to TRBJ1-2; D ambiguous. The CDR3 spans 14 residues. Germline CDR1 reads SEHNR; CDR2 reads FQNEAQ (reference sequence). Deletions cut 2 bases from V and 13 bases from J, with 20 bases between. The CDR3 is CASSLNLQHSAITF. The CDR3 nucleotides read TGTGCCAGCAGCTTAAACCTACAGCACTCTGCCATCACCTTC.

The CDR3 nucleotides are TGCAGCGTTGAAGATCTCGGCGGATTTAACGGGGGCTACACCTTC. Translation: CSVEDLGGFNGGYTF. The chain joins TRBV29-1 to TRBJ1-2; D not resolved. Germline values: CDR1 SQVTM, CDR2 ANQGSEA. The germline V and J ends were trimmed by 0 bases and 8 bases, with 19 bases remaining between them. The CDR3 consists of 15 residues.

This chain's CDR3 is CASSETARGKLFF. The CDR3 nucleotides are TGCGCCAGCAGTGAGACTGCGAGGGGAAAACTGTTTTTT. The gene calls are TRBV10-1 and TRBJ1-4, with TRBD1 as a possible D gene (5 bases). Between the trimmed V and J ends, which lost 2 bases and 10 bases, there was a span of 11 bases. The CDR3 loop spans 13 amino acids. Per germline, CDR1 WNHNN and CDR2 SYGVQD (reference sequence).

The chain carries TRBV7-2 and TRBJ1-5; perhaps TRBD1 as D (6 bases). CDR3 size: 15 residues. Germline lookup yields CDR1 SGHTA and CDR2 FQGNSA. The V end was cut by 1 base, the J end by 2 bases, with 9 bases between. CDR3 bases: TGTGCCAGCAGCTTAGACGGGGGCGGCAATCAGCCCCAGCATTTT. This gives the protein CASSLDGGGNQPQHF.

This chain links TRBV11-2 with TRBJ2-4, with TRBD2 matching over 10 bases. CDR1 is SGHAT, CDR2 FQNNGV, per germline. The J segment lost 2 bases and the V segment lost 5 bases, leaving 6 bases of the junction unmatched. The CDR3 loop spans 16 amino acids. The CDR3 reads CASSPSGSVTKNIQYF. The CDR3 DNA sequence: TGTGCCAGCAGCCCTAGCGGGAGTGTAACCAAAAACATTCAGTACTTC.

Only one count was recorded for this clone. The chain uses TRBV7-9 and TRBJ1-6; D unresolved. The CDR3 totals 12 residues. The V and J ends lost 5 bases and 6 bases respectively, with 5 bases between them. From germline, CDR1 is SEHNR and CDR2 FQNEAQ (reference sequence). The DNA for the CDR3 is TGTGCCAGCAGCCAACGTAATTCACCCCTCCACTTT. This translates into CASSQRNSPLHF.

The CDR3 DNA is TGTGCCAGCAGCTTAAGGACTAGCGGGACAGATACGCAGTATTTT. Translation gives CASSLRTSGTDTQYF. This chain connects TRBV7-8 to TRBJ2-3, with 11 bases matching TRBD2. The junction had 1 base not matched to a gene; V was cut back by 2 bases and J by 3 bases. From germline, CDR1 is SGHVS and CDR2 FQNEAQ. This CDR3 has 15 amino acids.

This clone was seen once. The chain uses TRBV4-1 and TRBJ2-7; TRBD2 matches at 8 bases. CDR1 and CDR2 from the germline V gene are MGHRA and YSYEKL. The CDR3 has 17 residues. Trimming cost V 4 bases and J 5 bases; bases outside gene matches: 16. This CDR3 reads CASSLSAGGGGSHEQYF. CDR3 DNA: TGCGCCAGCAGCCTTTCAGCTGGAGGCGGGGGGTCCCACGAGCAGTACTTC.

The J gene is TRBJ2-3, the V gene TRBV5-4, with D perhaps matching TRBD1 (5 bases). The CDR3 is made up of 15 amino acids. Germline V lookup: CDR1 SGHNT, CDR2 YYREEE (reference sequence). The V end lost 10 bases, the J end lost 1 base, and 19 bases lay between the germline ends. The CDR3 DNA is TGTGCCTTCCAATCCCAGGGCAGGGGCACAGATACGCAGTATTTT. Protein sequence: CAFQSQGRGTDTQYF.

The V gene is TRBV6-1, the J gene TRBJ1-6; 8 positions match TRBD1. Germline values: CDR1 MNHNS, CDR2 SASEGT. The CDR3 is 16 amino acids. V was pared by 4 bases and J by 8 bases, with 10 bases of the junction left unmatched. As DNA, the CDR3 is TGTGCCAGCAGTGCCCGGAGGGCAGGGGGCGATTCACCCCTCCACTTT. Protein sequence: CASSARRAGGDSPLHF.